This TCR beta chain was identified in a study of shared clonotypes between healthy human individuals (dated by TCRdb to about 2020). Looking at the study overall: A couple of women and three men aged 18 to 49 years were included in the cohort. For each donor, CD4 naive and CD4 memory were each given three plates, CD8 naive was given two plates, and CD8 memory was given one plate. To estimate repertoire size and how much clonotype sharing occurs between individuals, the study deeply sequenced the blood TCR repertoires of five healthy adults. Between about 0.8 and 9 billion PBMCs per donor were obtained by leukapheresis. Different laboratories and diverse techniques were used to prepare libraries and sequence TCR repertoires, to increase sequencing depth and limit assay-specific biases.

Using the deep immunoSEQ assay, TCR CDR3 regions were amplified from genomic DNA by multiplex PCR. Extracted genomic DNA from each cell subset was spread evenly across all wells of several immunoSEQ 96-well plates, with each plate serving as a replicate. Each replicate PCR for sorted subsets received 150 to 250 ng genomic DNA, equal to some 32,000 T cell genomes. Purified libraries were quantified with a Qubit 3.0 fluorometer, sized on a Bioanalyzer 2100, and re-quantified with the KAPA Library Quantification kit. Every immunoSEQ 96-well plate was sequenced on a separate single-read 150-cycle Illumina NextSeq 550 flow cell. The paper's data handling went like this. Because the immunoSEQ output included only junctional sequences and no quality scores, the filtering could not be the same as the filtering used for full-length reads. To assign V/J genes and CDR3, sequences were annotated against IMGT germline references using PyIR, a Python wrapper for IgBLAST v1.9. Reads were removed for weak V/J assignments (E-value above 1e-6), missing CDR3, stop codons, out-of-frame junctions, or ambiguous translated residues. V3J clonotypes were defined as sequences sharing the same inferred V gene, J gene, and CDR3 amino acid sequence. Percentage overlap between repertoires was computed as shared unique clonotypes divided by the size of the smaller repertoire. Repertoire richness was assessed with RTK rarefaction, the Chao1 estimator, and Recon v2.1 estimates of unobserved clonotypes. For all TCRbeta clonotypes obtained by the gDNA method from a few donors, generation probabilities were computed with OLGA. TCRdb retrieved this table from immuneACCESS and kept in-frame rearrangements only. Not all clones are present; in checked studies, unresolved V genes account for under half, and no reason is known for the remainder. Clone size and the V and J calls come from that table; the DNA yielded D and trimming. Recorded for this sample are about 2.3 million clones; about 90% of them occurred a single time. Clones ranked in the top ten supply 0.3% to 0.45% of the sample.

Beyond this particular receptor, the publication reports: Pairwise subsampling indicated that sequencing depth was expected to affect the degree of clonotype sharing among donors. Estimated clonotype richness was generally larger for naive than for memory subsets. Sharing across several donors was observed for roughly 5% of naive CD4, over 3% of naive CD8, around 2.5% of memory CD4, and about 0.4% of memory CD8 clonotypes. The small number of donors limited the genetic and exposure-history diversity represented. Sampling was restricted to blood, and TCR repertoires in tissue are likely to differ from TCR repertoires in blood. Clonotypes shared by all four sorted-subset donors showed higher generation probabilities than non-shared clonotypes. Even with the large sequencing depth, rarefaction of the sorted-subset datasets indicated that sequencing was incomplete.

Trimming takes 5 bases from V and 1 base from J, and the germline ends sit 14 bases apart. The germline V gene (reference sequence) specifies SEHNR as CDR1 and FQNEAQ as CDR2. The CDR3 holds 15 amino acids from the cysteine to the phenylalanine. The retained sequence is limited to the CDR3, 45 bases, with the frame set at the first base. This clone was picked up one time. Its antigen is still unknown. Within one base of it there is no much larger clone, and no base qualities were kept. Healthy HIV-negative adults with no recently reported acute infections or vaccinations were included as donors. All donors were Caucasian adults living in Nashville, Tennessee, USA. CD4+ T cells were enriched by magnetic negative selection; naive cells were then positively selected on CD45RA, and the negative fraction formed the memory subset. Blood was obtained by leukapheresis, after which PBMCs were separated by Ficoll-Histopaque density gradient centrifugation and cryopreserved in liquid nitrogen vapor phase. Purity and quantity of every magnetically sorted T cell population were checked by analytical flow cytometry. From each sorted fraction, genomic DNA was isolated and quantified by UV absorbance on a Nanodrop 2000c.

This chain is built from TRBV7-9 and TRBJ1-1; the D gene cannot be named for sure. Sequenced: naive CD4+ T cells from PBMCs. This specimen's cell subset or site label, per the study, means: CD45RA+ positively selected. This TCR was recovered from a man between 18 and 29 years old in good health. Some clones in this sample may be carry-over from other donors' samples. DNA sequence: TGTGCCAGCAGCATGAGGTCGGGTCGGAACACTGAAGCTTTCTTT. This translates into CASSMRSGRNTEAFF.